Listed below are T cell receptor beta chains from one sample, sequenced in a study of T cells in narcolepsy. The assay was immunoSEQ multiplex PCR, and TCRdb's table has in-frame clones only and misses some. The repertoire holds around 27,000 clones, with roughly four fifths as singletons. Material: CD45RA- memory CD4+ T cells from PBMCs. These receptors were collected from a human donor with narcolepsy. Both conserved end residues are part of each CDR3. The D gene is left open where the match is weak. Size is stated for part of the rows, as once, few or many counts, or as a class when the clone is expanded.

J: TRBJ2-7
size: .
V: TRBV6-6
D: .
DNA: TGTGCCAGCAGTCAGACAGACTACGAGCAGTACTTC
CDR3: CASSQTDYEQYF

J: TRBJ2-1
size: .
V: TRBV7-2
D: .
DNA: TGTGCCAGCAGCTTGAATAGGGGGTCCTACAATGAGCAGTTCTTC
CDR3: CASSLNRGSYNEQFF

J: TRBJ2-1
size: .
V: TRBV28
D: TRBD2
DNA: TGTGCCAGCAGTTTACCAGCGGGAGTTAATGAGCAGTTCTTC
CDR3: CASSLPAGVNEQFF

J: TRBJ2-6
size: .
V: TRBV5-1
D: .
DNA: TGCGCCAGCAGTGGGGGCTCTGGGGCCAACGTCCTGACTTTC
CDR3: CASSGGSGANVLTF

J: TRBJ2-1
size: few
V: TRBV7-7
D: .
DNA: TGTGCTAGCAGCTTAGAACGAACGGGCGAGCAGTTCTTC
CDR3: CASSLERTGEQFF

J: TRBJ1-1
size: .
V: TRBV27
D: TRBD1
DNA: TGTGCCAGCAGTTTATCGTCAGGGGGCTTGCACACTGAAGCTTTCTTT
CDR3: CASSLSSGGLHTEAFF

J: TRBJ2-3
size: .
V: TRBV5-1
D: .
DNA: TGCGCCAGCAGCTCGGTGGCGTCTAGCACAGATACGCAGTATTTT
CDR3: CASSSVASSTDTQYF

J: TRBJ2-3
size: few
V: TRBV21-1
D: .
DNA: TGTGCCAGCAAAGTCGCCACAGATACGCAGTATTTT
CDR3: CASKVATDTQYF

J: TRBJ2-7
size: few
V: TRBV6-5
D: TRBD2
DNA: TGTGCCAGCAGTTACGAATTAGCGGGGGCGGGGGAGCAGTACTTC
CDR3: CASSYELAGAGEQYF

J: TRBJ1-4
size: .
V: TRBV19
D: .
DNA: TGTGCCAGTAGTGCCTGGACGGGACCAACTAATGAAAAACTGTTTTTT
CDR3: CASSAWTGPTNEKLFF

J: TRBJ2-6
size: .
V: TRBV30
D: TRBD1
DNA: TGTGCCTGGAGCAGGGACAGTGGGGCCAACGTCCTGACTTTC
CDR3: CAWSRDSGANVLTF

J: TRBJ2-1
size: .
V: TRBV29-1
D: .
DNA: TGCAGCGTTGTACCCAGGACTAATGAGCAGTTCTTC
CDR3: CSVVPRTNEQFF

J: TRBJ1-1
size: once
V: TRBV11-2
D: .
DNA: TGTGCCAGCAGGGCGGGGGGGAGGTTGAGGATGAACACTGAAGCTTTCTTT
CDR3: CASRAGGRLRMNTEAFF

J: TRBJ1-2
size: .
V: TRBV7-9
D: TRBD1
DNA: TGTGCCAGCAGCTTGGTGACAGGGCCTGTTAACTATGGCTACACCTTC
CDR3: CASSLVTGPVNYGYTF

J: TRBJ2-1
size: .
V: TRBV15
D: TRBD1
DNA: TGTGCCATCTCACCACGGGACAGGGCTTACAATGAGCAGTTCTTC
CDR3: CAISPRDRAYNEQFF

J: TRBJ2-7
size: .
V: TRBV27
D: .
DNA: TGTGCCAGCAGTTTATCAGGGCGGGAGCAGTACTTC
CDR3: CASSLSGREQYF

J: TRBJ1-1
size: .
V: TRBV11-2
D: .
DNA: TGTGCCAGCAGCTTAGATCCGGGGGCGGTAGCTGAAGCTTTCTTT
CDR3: CASSLDPGAVAEAFF

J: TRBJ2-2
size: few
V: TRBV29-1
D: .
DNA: TGCAGCGTGGGGGGCGGTCTAGGATGGAACACCGGGGAGCTGTTTTTT
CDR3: CSVGGGLGWNTGELFF

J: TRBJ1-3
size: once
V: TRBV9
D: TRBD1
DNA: TGTGCCAGCAGCTTCGGGACAGGGGGAAACACCATATATTTT
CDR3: CASSFGTGGNTIYF

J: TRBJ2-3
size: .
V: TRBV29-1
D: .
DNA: TGCAGCGTTTCCCAGGACCCCGGAGGTACGCAGTATTTT
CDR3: CSVSQDPGGTQYF

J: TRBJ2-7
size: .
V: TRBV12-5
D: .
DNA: TGTGCTAGTGGTTTGGTCCACAGGGCTTACTCCTACGAGCAGTACTTC
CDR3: CASGLVHRAYSYEQYF

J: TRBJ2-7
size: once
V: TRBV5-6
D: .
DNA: TGTGCCAGCAGCTTAGACCCGGGCCTAAACTACGAGCAGTACTTC
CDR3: CASSLDPGLNYEQYF

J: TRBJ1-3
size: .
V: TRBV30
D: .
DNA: TGTGCCTGGAGTGCTGGGGTTCGTGTGGGAAACACCATATATTTT
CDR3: CAWSAGVRVGNTIYF

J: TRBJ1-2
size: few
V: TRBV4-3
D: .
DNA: TGCGCCAGCAGCCGAGACGGACTCTATGGCTACACCTTC
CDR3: CASSRDGLYGYTF

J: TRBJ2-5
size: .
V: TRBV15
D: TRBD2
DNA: TGTGCCACCAGCAGAATAGCGGGAGTTAGGGGAGAGACCCAGTACTTC
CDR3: CATSRIAGVRGETQYF

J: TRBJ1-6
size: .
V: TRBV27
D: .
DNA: TGTGCCAGCAACGAGGGAGGCTCCTATAATTCACCCCTCCACTTT
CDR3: CASNEGGSYNSPLHF

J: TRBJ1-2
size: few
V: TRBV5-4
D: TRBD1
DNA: TGTGCCAGCAGCGCAAACCAGGGGGCAGGTGGCTACACCTTC
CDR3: CASSANQGAGGYTF

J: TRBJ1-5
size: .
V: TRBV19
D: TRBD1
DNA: TGTGCCAGTAGTATGGCAGGGGGGCTCAATTTGCCCCAGCATTTT
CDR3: CASSMAGGLNLPQHF

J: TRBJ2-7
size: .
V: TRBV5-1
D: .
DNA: TGCGCCAGCAGCTTGAGTGAGGGGTCCTACGAGCAGTACTTC
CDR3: CASSLSEGSYEQYF

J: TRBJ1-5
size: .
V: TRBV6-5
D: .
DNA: TGTGCCAGCAGATTAAGCTTAGGGAGCAATCAGCCCCAGCATTTT
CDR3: CASRLSLGSNQPQHF

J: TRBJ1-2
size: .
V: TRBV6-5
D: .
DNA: TGTGCCAGCAGCCCCTTGGGCGCCAGCCGCTATGGCTACACCTTC
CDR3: CASSPLGASRYGYTF

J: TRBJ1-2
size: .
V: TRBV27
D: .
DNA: TGTGCCAGCAGTTTTTTGGGGGGGGTAGAGACGTCTGGAGGCTACACCTTC
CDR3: CASSFLGGVETSGGYTF

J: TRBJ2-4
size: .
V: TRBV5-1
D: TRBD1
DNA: TGCGCCAGCAGCCAGGGACAGGGGGGCTCCCAAAACATTCAGTACTTC
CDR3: CASSQGQGGSQNIQYF

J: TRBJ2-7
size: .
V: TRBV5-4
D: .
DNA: TGTGCCAGCAGCTTTTTTCTAGTTACCTACGAGCAGTACTTC
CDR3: CASSFFLVTYEQYF

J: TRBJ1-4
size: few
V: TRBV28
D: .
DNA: TGTGCCAGCAGTATTTCGGATGAAAAACTGTTTTTT
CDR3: CASSISDEKLFF

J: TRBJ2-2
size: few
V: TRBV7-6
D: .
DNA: TGTGCCAGCAGCTCAAGGGATTACAGGGAGAACACCGGGGAGCTGTTTTTT
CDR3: CASSSRDYRENTGELFF

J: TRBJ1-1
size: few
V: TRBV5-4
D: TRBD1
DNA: TGTGCCAGCAGCTTTCCGGGACAGCCCTGGCGGGGAGCTTTCTTT
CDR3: CASSFPGQPWRGAFF

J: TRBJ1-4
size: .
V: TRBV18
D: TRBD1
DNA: TGTGCCAGCTCGGGGACAGACAATGAAAAACTGTTTTTT
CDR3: CASSGTDNEKLFF